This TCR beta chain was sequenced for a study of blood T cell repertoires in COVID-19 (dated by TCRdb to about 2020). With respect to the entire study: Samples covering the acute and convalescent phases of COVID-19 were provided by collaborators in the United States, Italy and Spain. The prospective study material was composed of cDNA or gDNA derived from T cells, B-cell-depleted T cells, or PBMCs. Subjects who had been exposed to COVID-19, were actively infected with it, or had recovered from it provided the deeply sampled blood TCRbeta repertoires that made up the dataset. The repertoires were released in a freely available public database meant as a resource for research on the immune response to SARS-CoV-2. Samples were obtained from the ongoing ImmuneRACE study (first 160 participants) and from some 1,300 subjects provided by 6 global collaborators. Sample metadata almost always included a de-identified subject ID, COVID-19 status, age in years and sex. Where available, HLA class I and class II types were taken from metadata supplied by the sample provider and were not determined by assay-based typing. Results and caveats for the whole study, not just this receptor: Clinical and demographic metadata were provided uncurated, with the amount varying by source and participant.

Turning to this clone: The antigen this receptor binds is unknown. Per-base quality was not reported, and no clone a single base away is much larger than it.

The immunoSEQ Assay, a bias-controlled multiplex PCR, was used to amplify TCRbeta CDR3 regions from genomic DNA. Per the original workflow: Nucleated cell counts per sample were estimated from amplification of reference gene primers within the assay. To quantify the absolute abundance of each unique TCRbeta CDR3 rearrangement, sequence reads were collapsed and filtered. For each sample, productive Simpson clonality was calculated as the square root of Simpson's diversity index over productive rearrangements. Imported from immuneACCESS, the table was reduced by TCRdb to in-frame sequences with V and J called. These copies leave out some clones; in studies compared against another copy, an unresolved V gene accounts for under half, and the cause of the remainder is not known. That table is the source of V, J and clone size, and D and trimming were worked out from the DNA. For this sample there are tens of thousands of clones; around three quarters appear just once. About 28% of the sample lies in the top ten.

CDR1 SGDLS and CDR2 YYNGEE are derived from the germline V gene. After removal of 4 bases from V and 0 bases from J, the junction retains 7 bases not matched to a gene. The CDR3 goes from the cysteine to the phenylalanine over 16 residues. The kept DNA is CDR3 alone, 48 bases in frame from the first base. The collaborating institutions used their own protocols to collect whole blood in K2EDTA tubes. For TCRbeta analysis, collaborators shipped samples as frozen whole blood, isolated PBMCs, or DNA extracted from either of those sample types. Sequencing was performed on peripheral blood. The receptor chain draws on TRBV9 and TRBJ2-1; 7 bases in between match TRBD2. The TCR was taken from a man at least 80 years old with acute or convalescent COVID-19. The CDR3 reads CASSRSGSSSYNEQFF. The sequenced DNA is TGTGCCAGCAGCCGTAGCGGGTCGAGCTCCTACAATGAGCAGTTCTTC.